The 27 T cell receptor beta chains listed next were all sequenced from one sample in a study of neurological immune-mediated disorders. A single record per CDR3 protein comes from TCRdb applying MiXCR to the 5' RACE reads. Here the sample spans tens of thousands of distinct CDR3 sequences, 5% to 5.5% being singletons. Specimen: PBMCs. All receptors come from a woman in her twenties or thirties with multiple sclerosis.

This clonotype was seen repeatedly, ten times or more. The CDR3 DNA reads TGTGCCAGCAGCGCCGGAGGGACAGGTGGGTTGAAAGCTTTCTTT. Translating it yields CASSAGGTGGLKAFF. The chain couples TRBV9 to TRBJ1-1; TRBD1 matches 8 bases. This CDR3 has 15 residues. The germline CDR1 and CDR2 sequences are SGDLS and YYNGEE. V trimming: 3 bases; J trimming: 9 bases; junction bases outside the gene matches: 13.

This clonotype was recorded at least ten times. The chain has TRBV20-1 and TRBJ1-2; no definite D call. The CDR3 extends over 13 amino acids. The germline CDR1 and CDR2 sequences are DFQATT and SNEGSKA (reference sequence). V gave up 3 bases and J gave up 5 bases, with 13 bases separating them. The CDR3 coding sequence is TGCAGTGCTAGGGTCCAGAGTCCATATGGCTACACCTTC. Its protein is CSARVQSPYGYTF.

This clonotype was observed many times. The chain carries TRBV5-1 and TRBJ1-2; TRBD1 matches 9 bases. V trimming: 2 bases; J trimming: 7 bases; junction bases outside the gene matches: 9. The CDR3 is made up of 15 amino acids. Germline-derived CDR1 and CDR2 are SGHRS and YFSETQ. CDR3 in amino acids: CASSFETGGVGGYTF. The CDR3 DNA follows: TGCGCCAGCAGCTTTGAAACAGGGGGCGTTGGTGGCTACACCTTC.

This clonotype was picked up many times. The V call is TRBV29-1, the J call TRBJ2-1; tentatively, D is TRBD1 (6 bases). The CDR3 runs 13 residues. The V end lost 3 bases, the J end lost 4 bases, and 10 bases lay between the germline ends. Germline V gives CDR1 SQVTM, CDR2 ANQGSEA. CDR3 nucleotides: TGCAGCGTTGACGGACAGCTATACAATGAGCAGTTCTTC. Its translation is CSVDGQLYNEQFF.

This clonotype was detected only a few times. The CDR3 sequence: CASSAGLAGETQYF. CDR3 in DNA: TGCGCCAGCAGCGCGGGACTAGCAGGGGAGACCCAGTACTTC. The V and J genes are TRBV5-1 and TRBJ2-5, with 9 bases matching TRBD2. Trimming removed 4 bases from V and 5 bases from J; junction bases left unmatched: 6. Germline lookup yields CDR1 SGHRS and CDR2 YFSETQ. This CDR3 region has 14 residues.

By frequency in the sample, this clonotype is medium-sized. The CDR3 DNA sequence: TGTGCCAGCAGCTTCTTGACGGGGAACTCCTACGAGCAGTACTTC. As protein: CASSFLTGNSYEQYF. The V gene is TRBV7-2, the J gene TRBJ2-7, with D possibly matching TRBD2 (5 bases). The CDR3 has 15 residues. The V gene lost 3 bases and the J gene lost 0 bases, with 12 bases spanning the gap. CDR1 and CDR2 (germline): SGHTA, FQGNSA.

The CDR3 spells CASSFAGDTDTQYF. CDR3 nucleotide sequence: TGTGCCAGCAGTTTCGCGGGGGACACCGATACGCAGTATTTT. This sequence joins TRBV28 and TRBJ2-3, with a weak D call TRBD2 (7 bases). The V end lost 3 bases, the J end lost 6 bases, and 13 bases lay between the germline ends. CDR3 length: 14 residues. In germline, CDR1 is MDHEN, CDR2 SYDVKM.

A few counts support this clonotype. J is TRBJ2-1 and V is TRBV20-1; the D is unclear. The V and J ends lost 0 bases and 3 bases respectively, with 6 bases between them. The CDR3 length is 13 residues. CDR1 DFQATT and CDR2 SNEGSKA come from the germline V gene (reference sequence). CDR3 amino acids: CSARETGYNEQFF. The CDR3 DNA reads TGCAGTGCTAGAGAGACGGGCTACAATGAGCAGTTCTTC.

This clonotype was seen more than once but under ten times. J is TRBJ2-7 and V is TRBV11-2; D possibly corresponds to TRBD1 (6 bases). V was shortened by 5 bases and J by 2 bases, with 19 bases between the two germline ends. Germline CDR1 is SGHAT and CDR2 is FQNNGV. The CDR3 sequence is 16 residues long. CDR3 in amino acids: CASSTLLGARAYEQYF. Written as DNA, the CDR3 is TGTGCCAGCAGCACGCTTTTGGGGGCCCGAGCCTACGAGCAGTACTTC.

As regards this clonotype: Mismatch with germline at one junction end may stem from a read error. The rearrangement uses TRBV14 and TRBJ2-7; 10 nucleotides align to TRBD2. The CDR3 consists of 14 residues. Germline lookup yields CDR1 SGHDN and CDR2 FVKESK. This chain's CDR3 is CASSQGGWTSGPDF. CDR3 bases: TGTGCCAGCAGCCAAGGAGGTTGGACTAGCGGTCCTGACTTC.

There are many counts of this clonotype. The CDR3 region has the DNA TGTGCCAGCAGCTTGGCAGGGAGGAATTCACCCCTCCACTTT. Residues: CASSLAGRNSPLHF. This chain uses TRBV21-1 with TRBJ1-6. TRBV21-1 is described as a pseudogene. There are 14 residues in the CDR3.

This clonotype was seen at least ten times. The chain carries TRBV20-1 and TRBJ2-7; 8 bases align to TRBD1. This CDR3 is built from 14 residues. The germline V gene has CDR1 DFQATT and CDR2 SNEGSKA (reference sequence). Trimming at V came to 5 bases and at J to 2 bases, leaving 8 bases not matched to a gene. The CDR3 loop reads CSALDRDNTYEQYF. As DNA, the CDR3 is TGCAGTGCTTTGGACAGGGATAATACCTACGAGCAGTACTTC.

This clonotype came up many times. The rearrangement uses TRBV20-1 and TRBJ1-6; unclear D gene. The ends were cut back, 4 bases at V and 4 bases at J, with 17 bases in the middle. Germline lookup yields CDR1 DFQATT and CDR2 SNEGSKA (reference sequence). The CDR3 consists of 16 residues. CDR3 DNA: TGCAGTGCTACTCCCTTCGGACTGGAGTATAATTCACCCCTCCACTTT. It codes for CSATPFGLEYNSPLHF.

This clonotype was detected ten times or more. This sequence joins TRBV7-6 and TRBJ2-3, with TRBD2 matching over 10 bases. Germline trimming cut 2 bases from V and 3 bases from J; bases unmatched to any gene: 8. Germline lookup yields CDR1 SGHVS and CDR2 FNYEAQ. CDR3 size: 17 residues. CDR3 region: CASSLYASGSGTDTQYF. CDR3 DNA: TGTGCCAGCAGCTTATACGCTAGCGGGAGCGGAACAGATACGCAGTATTTT.

This clonotype was counted many times. The genes are TRBV20-1 and TRBJ2-1, with D possibly being TRBD2 (6 bases). Germline CDR1 and CDR2: DFQATT and SNEGSKA (reference sequence). Trimming took 3 bases from V and 0 from J, leaving 12 bases between them. The CDR3 runs to 15 residues. The DNA of the CDR3 is TGCAGTGCTAGTACTGCGGGGAGCTCCTACAATGAGCAGTTCTTC. It codes for CSASTAGSSYNEQFF.

The V call is TRBV5-1, the J call TRBJ2-1; 10 bases are shared with TRBD2. The CDR3 is made up of 15 amino acids. The trim removed 3 bases at V and 7 bases at J, leaving 7 bases unmatched. The germline CDR1 and CDR2 sequences are SGHRS and YFSETQ. CDR3 sequence: CASSWSGGAGNEQFF. The CDR3 DNA reads as TGCGCCAGCAGCTGGAGCGGGGGGGCTGGAAATGAGCAGTTCTTC.

This clonotype was seen only a few times. This may arise from a read error, as a much more abundant clone is one base away. The chain links TRBV3-1 to TRBJ2-5; D is undetermined. Germline CDR1 reads LGHDT; CDR2 reads YNNKEL (reference sequence). The CDR3 runs 11 residues. CDR3 loop: CASSQAENQYF. DNA of the CDR3: TGTGCCAGCAGCCAAGCGGAGAACCAGTACTTC.

The sample holds many counts of this clonotype. The genes are TRBV5-1 and TRBJ2-6; weak D call: TRBD1 (5 bases). Trimming pared 6 bases from V and 1 base from J, leaving 14 bases between. CDR3 length equals 16 residues. The germline V gene encodes CDR1 SGHRS and CDR2 YFSETQ. In DNA, the CDR3 is TGCGCCAGCATGAAACTCAAGGGGTCTGGGGCCAACGTCCTGACTTTC. It encodes CASMKLKGSGANVLTF.

The sample holds many counts of this clonotype. DNA for the CDR3: TGCGCCAGCAACCTTTATAGACTAGCGGGAGGACGGGAGCAGTTCTTC. The encoded protein is CASNLYRLAGGREQFF. This chain connects TRBV5-1 to TRBJ2-1; 13 nucleotides line up with TRBD2. The CDR3 has 16 amino acids. Per germline, CDR1 SGHRS and CDR2 YFSETQ. V was pared by 6 bases and J by 10 bases, with 13 bases of the junction left unmatched.

This clonotype was picked up many times. The V gene is TRBV3-1, the J gene TRBJ2-4, with TRBD1 identical over 10 bases. With 4 bases clipped from V and 8 bases from J, the junction kept 8 bases outside the gene matches. Germline V lookup: CDR1 LGHDT, CDR2 YNNKEL (reference sequence). This CDR3 has 15 amino acids. The CDR3 here is CASSLGTGAKDIQYF. The CDR3 DNA is TGTGCCAGCAGCCTAGGGACAGGGGCGAAGGACATTCAGTACTTC. Full variable domain (remainder filled in from reference TRBV3-1 and TRBJ2-4): DTAVSQTPKYLVTQMGNDKSIKCEQNLGHDTMYWYKQDSKKFLKIMFSYNNKELIINETVPNRFSPKSPDKAHLNLHINSLELGDSAVYFCASSLGTGAKDIQYFGAGTRLSVL.

At least ten counts were recorded for this clonotype. J is TRBJ2-1 and V is TRBV6-1, with D possibly being TRBD1 (6 bases). The CDR3 runs 18 residues. The V gene's germline CDR1 is MNHNS and CDR2 SASEGT. V was cut by 3 bases and J by 2 bases, with 20 bases left in between. CDR3: CASSDKRSRGLPYNEQFF. The CDR3, as DNA: TGTGCCAGCAGTGACAAAAGGAGCAGGGGTCTGCCCTACAATGAGCAGTTCTTC.

This clonotype has at least ten counts. The J gene is TRBJ2-7, the V gene TRBV12-3 or TRBV12-4; D call uncertain. The length of the CDR3 is 14 residues. The V gene lost 1 base and the J gene lost 6 bases, with 13 bases spanning the gap. CDR3 sequence reads: CASSLEAGFSEQYF. CDR3 coding DNA: TGTGCCAGCAGTTTAGAGGCAGGTTTCTCCGAGCAGTACTTC.

This clonotype was seen many times. This chain joins TRBV5-1 and TRBJ2-3; D remains unclear. With 0 bases removed from V and 2 bases from J, the gap between germline ends came to 16 bases. The germline CDR1 and CDR2 sequences are SGHRS and YFSETQ. There are 17 residues in the CDR3. The CDR3 region is CASSLENFAPPTDTQYF. The CDR3 DNA follows: TGCGCCAGCAGCTTGGAAAACTTTGCGCCTCCCACAGATACGCAGTATTTT.

The table lists this clonotype with many counts. CDR3 DNA sequence: TGCGCCAGCAGCCCCGATGGGGCCTACAATGAGCAGTTCTTC. Protein product: CASSPDGAYNEQFF. The chain is built from TRBV5-1 and TRBJ2-1; no firm D call. CDR1 and CDR2 (germline): SGHRS, YFSETQ. Trimming left V 4 bases short and J 2 bases short, with 10 bases between. CDR3 length: 14 residues.

V gene TRBV20-1 combines with J gene TRBJ1-6, with D maybe TRBD1 (6 bases). This CDR3 has 15 residues. Germline values: CDR1 DFQATT, CDR2 SNEGSKA (reference sequence). V lost 6 bases and J lost 9, with 21 bases in between. The CDR3 protein is CSAPSGAGGASPLHF. The CDR3 DNA follows: TGCAGTGCCCCCTCCGGGGCGGGGGGGGCTTCACCCCTCCACTTT.

This clonotype was observed many times. This chain connects TRBV20-1 to TRBJ1-2; no clear D. Germline CDR1 is DFQATT and CDR2 is SNEGSKA (reference sequence). V lost 1 base to trimming and J lost 7 bases, with 16 bases between them. This CDR3 has 14 amino acids. The CDR3 DNA is TGCAGTGCTAGAGCATTACTAGGGCAGATTGGCTACACCTTC. Its protein is CSARALLGQIGYTF.

This chain uses TRBV20-1 with TRBJ2-1; 8 bases fit TRBD2. Germline lookup yields CDR1 DFQATT and CDR2 SNEGSKA (reference sequence). This CDR3 contains 14 residues. The J segment lost 7 bases and the V segment lost 5 bases, leaving 10 bases of the junction unmatched. Here the CDR3 DNA reads TGCAGTGCTGCGACTAGCGCCCTGGGGAATGAGCAGTTCTTC. Its protein is CSAATSALGNEQFF.